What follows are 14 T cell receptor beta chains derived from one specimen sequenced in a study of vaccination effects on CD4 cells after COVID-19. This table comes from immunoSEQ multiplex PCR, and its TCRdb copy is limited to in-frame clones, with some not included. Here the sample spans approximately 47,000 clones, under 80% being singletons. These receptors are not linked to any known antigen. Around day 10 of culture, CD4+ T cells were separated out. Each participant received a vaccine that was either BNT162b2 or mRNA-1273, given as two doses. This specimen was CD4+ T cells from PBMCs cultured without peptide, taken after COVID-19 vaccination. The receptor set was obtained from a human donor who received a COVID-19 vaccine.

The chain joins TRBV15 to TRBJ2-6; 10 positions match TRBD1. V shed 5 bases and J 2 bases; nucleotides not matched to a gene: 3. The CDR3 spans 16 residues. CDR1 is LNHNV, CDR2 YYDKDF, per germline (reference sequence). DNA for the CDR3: TGTGCCACCAGCCGGGACAGGGGAACTGGGGCCAACGTCCTGACTTTC. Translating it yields CATSRDRGTGANVLTF.

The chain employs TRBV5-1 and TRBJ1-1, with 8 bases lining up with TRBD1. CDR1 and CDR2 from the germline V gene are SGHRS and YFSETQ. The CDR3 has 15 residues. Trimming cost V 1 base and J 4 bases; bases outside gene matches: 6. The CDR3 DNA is TGCGCCAGCAGCTTGATCGGACAGGGCAGCACTGAAGCTTTCTTT. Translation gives CASSLIGQGSTEAFF.

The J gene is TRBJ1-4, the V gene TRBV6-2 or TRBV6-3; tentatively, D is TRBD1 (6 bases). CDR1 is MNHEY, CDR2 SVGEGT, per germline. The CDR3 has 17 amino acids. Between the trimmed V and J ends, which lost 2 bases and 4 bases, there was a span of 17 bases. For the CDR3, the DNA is TGTGCCAGCAGTTACGTTCCGGGGGCGGTCCATAATGAAAAACTGTTTTTT. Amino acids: CASSYVPGAVHNEKLFF.

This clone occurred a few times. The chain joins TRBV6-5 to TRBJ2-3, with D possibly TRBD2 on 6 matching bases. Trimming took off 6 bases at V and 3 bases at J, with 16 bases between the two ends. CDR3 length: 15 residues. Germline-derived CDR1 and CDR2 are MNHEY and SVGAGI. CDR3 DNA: TGTGCCAGCAGCCCCACCGACGCGGGAACAGATACGCAGTATTTT. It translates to CASSPTDAGTDTQYF.

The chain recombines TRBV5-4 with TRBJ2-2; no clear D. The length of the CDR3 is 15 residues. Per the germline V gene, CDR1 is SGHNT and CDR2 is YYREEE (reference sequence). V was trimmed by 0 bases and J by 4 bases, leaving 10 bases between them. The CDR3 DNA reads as TGTGCCAGCAGCTTGGGACGGGCGAGCACCGGGGAGCTGTTTTTT. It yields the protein CASSLGRASTGELFF.

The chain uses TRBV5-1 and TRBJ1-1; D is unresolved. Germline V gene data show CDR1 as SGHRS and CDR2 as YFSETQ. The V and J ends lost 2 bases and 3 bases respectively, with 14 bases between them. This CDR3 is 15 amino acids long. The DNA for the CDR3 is TGCGCCAGCAGCTTAGTAGAGGGTCGGCACACTGAAGCTTTCTTT. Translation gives CASSLVEGRHTEAFF.

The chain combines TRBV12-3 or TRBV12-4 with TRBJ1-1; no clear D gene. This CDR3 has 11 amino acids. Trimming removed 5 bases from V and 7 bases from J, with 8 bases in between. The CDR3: CASSITREAFF. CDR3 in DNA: TGTGCCAGCAGTATCACACGTGAAGCTTTCTTT.

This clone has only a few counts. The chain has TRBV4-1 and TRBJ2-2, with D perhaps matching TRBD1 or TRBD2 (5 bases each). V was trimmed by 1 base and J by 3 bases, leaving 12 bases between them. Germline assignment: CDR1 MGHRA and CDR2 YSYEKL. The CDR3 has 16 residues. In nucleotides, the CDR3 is TGCGCCAGCAGCCAAGGACTCAGGGACGACACCGGGGAGCTGTTTTTT. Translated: CASSQGLRDDTGELFF.

CDR3 region: CASKVGPEAFF. DNA of the CDR3: TGTGCCAGCAAGGTGGGGCCCGAAGCTTTCTTT. The V call is TRBV12-3 or TRBV12-4, the J call TRBJ1-1, with D possibly being TRBD1 (5 bases). The CDR3 runs to 11 residues. Trimming took 7 bases from V and 8 from J, leaving 11 bases between them.

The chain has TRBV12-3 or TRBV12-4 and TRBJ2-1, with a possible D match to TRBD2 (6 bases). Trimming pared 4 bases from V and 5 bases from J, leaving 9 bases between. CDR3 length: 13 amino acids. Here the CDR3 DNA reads TGTGCCAGCAGTTCCGGACTAAACAATGAGCAGTTCTTC. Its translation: CASSSGLNNEQFF.

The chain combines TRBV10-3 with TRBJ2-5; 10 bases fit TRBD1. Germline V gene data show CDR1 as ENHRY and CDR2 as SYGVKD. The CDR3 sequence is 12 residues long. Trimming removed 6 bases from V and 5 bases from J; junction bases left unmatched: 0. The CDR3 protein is CAIRGQGETQYF. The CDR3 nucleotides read TGTGCCATCAGGGGACAGGGGGAGACCCAGTACTTC.

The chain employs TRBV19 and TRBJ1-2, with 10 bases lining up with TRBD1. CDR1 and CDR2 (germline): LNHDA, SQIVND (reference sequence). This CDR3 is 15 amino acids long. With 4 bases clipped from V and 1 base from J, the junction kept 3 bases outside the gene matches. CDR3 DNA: TGTGCCAGTAGTACCCGGACAGGGGGTAACTATGGCTACACCTTC. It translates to CASSTRTGGNYGYTF.

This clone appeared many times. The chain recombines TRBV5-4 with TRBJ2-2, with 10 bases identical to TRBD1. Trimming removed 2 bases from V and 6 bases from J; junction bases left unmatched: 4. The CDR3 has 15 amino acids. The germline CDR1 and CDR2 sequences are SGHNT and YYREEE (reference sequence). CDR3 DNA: TGTGCCAGCAGCTTTATGGACAGGGGGGCCGGGGAGCTGTTTTTT. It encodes CASSFMDRGAGELFF. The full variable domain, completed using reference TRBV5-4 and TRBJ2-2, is ETGVTQSPTHLIKTRGQQVTLRCSSQSGHNTVSWYQQALGQGPQFIFQYYREEENGRGNFPPRFSGLQFPNYSSELNVNALELDDSALYLCASSFMDRGAGELFFGEGSRLTVL.

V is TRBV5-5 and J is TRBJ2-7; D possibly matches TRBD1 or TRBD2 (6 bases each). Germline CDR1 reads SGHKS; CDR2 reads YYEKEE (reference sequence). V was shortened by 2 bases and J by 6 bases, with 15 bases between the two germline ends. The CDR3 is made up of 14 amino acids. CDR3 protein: CASSLQGGRGEQYF. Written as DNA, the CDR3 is TGTGCCAGCAGCTTACAGGGAGGTAGAGGCGAGCAGTACTTC.